These T cell receptor beta chains were read from a single sample in a study of T cell responses to AZD1222 COVID-19 vaccine. Sequencing used immunoSEQ multiplex PCR; TCRdb keeps in-frame clones, though not all of them. Of roughly 130,000 clones in the sample, approximately 88% were seen once. Sequences were derived from peripheral blood, sampled on day 0 of MenACWY control vaccination. The receptor set was obtained from an adult in good health. Both conserved end residues are part of each CDR3. D genes are given only for firm matches. A clone size is listed for some rows: how often the clone was seen (once, few, many), or a class if it is expanded.

j_call clone_size v_call d_call cdr3_nt cdr3_aa
TRBJ2-7 . TRBV2 TRBD1 TGTGCCAGCTCACTGGGACAGGGGGGATTGGTGGTCGGGTACGAGCAGTACTTC CASSLGQGGLVVGYEQYF
TRBJ2-7 . TRBV27 . TGTGCCAGCAGTTTACGAGGCTACGAGCAGTACTTC CASSLRGYEQYF
TRBJ1-4 . TRBV6-5 TRBD1 TGTGCCACCCGACAGGGGGTTAACGAAAAACTGTTTTTT CATRQGVNEKLFF
TRBJ2-1 . TRBV2 TRBD2 TGTGCCAGCAGTGAAGGTGGGAGGGCCTACAATGAGCAGTTCTTC CASSEGGRAYNEQFF
TRBJ1-6 . TRBV14 . TGTGCCAGCAGCCGGGACCGCTCCTTCTATAATTCACCCCTCCACTTT CASSRDRSFYNSPLHF
TRBJ1-4 . TRBV19 TRBD1 TGTGCCAGTAGTTCCACACAGGGGGCGCATTGGGAAAAACTGTTTTTT CASSSTQGAHWEKLFF
TRBJ2-2 . TRBV5-5 . TGTGCCAGCAGCCCCCAGGTCGCGGGACAGAACACCGGGGAGCTGTTTTTT CASSPQVAGQNTGELFF
TRBJ2-1 . TRBV10-1 . TGCGCCAGCAGTGAGCGGGGATACTACAATGAGCAGTTCTTC CASSERGYYNEQFF
TRBJ2-7 . TRBV21-1 . TGTGCCAGCAGCATCATTCCCGGGACAGGGGGTTCCTACGAGCAGTACTTC CASSIIPGTGGSYEQYF
TRBJ2-1 . TRBV18 . TGTGCCAGCTCACGAGTACGGCCAGGGGGGCTTATCTACAATGAGCAGTTCTTC CASSRVRPGGLIYNEQFF
TRBJ2-1 . TRBV7-2 TRBD2 TGTGCCAGCAGCCCTTTCGGGACTACCGGCGAGCAGTTCTTC CASSPFGTTGEQFF
TRBJ2-3 . TRBV19 . TGTGCCAGTAGTATACCCGGGGGTACGCAGTATTTT CASSIPGGTQYF
TRBJ2-2 once TRBV10-3 . TGTGCCATCAGTGACACCGGGGAGCTGTTTTTT CAISDTGELFF
TRBJ1-5 . TRBV28 TRBD1 TGTGCCAGCACGACAGGGGGGAATAGCAATCAGCCCCAGCATTTT CASTTGGNSNQPQHF
TRBJ1-1 few TRBV27 . TGTGCCAGCAGTTTAACGAAGTGGAACACTGAAGCTTTCTTT CASSLTKWNTEAFF
TRBJ2-1 . TRBV2 . TGTGCCAGCAGTGACAGGTTCCAACTTAATGAGCAGTTCTTC CASSDRFQLNEQFF
TRBJ1-4 . TRBV7-3 . TGTGCCAGCAGCTCGTCCCCAGCTAATGAAAAACTGTTTTTT CASSSSPANEKLFF
TRBJ1-2 . TRBV28 . TGTGCCAGCAGAGGGCATCCCATGGGCTATGGCTACACCTTC CASRGHPMGYGYTF
TRBJ1-2 . TRBV18 TRBD1 TGTGCCAGCTCATTGACAGGGGTGGACTATGGCTACACCTTC CASSLTGVDYGYTF
TRBJ2-3 . TRBV5-1 . TGCGCCAGCAGCTTGTCGGGGGACTCTTATACGCAGTATTTT CASSLSGDSYTQYF
TRBJ1-2 . TRBV27 TRBD1 TGTGCCAGCAGTCCGGACAGGGGGCTAGGTGGCTACACCTTC CASSPDRGLGGYTF
TRBJ1-4 . TRBV18 . TGTGCCAGCTCCTCCTCAGGGCGCACTAATGAAAAACTGTTTTTT CASSSSGRTNEKLFF
TRBJ2-3 . TRBV3-1/TRBV3-2 TRBD2 TGTGCCAGCAGCCAAGATTGGAGCGGGAGGACAGATACGCAGTATTTT CASSQDWSGRTDTQYF
TRBJ1-1 . TRBV27 . TGTGCCAGCAGTCCAACCGCGTGGGGGTCCTTGAACACTGAAGCTTTCTTT CASSPTAWGSLNTEAFF
TRBJ2-1 . TRBV29-1 TRBD2 TGCAGCGTTGAAGTTCTAGCGGGAATCGCGAATGAGCAGTTCTTC CSVEVLAGIANEQFF
TRBJ1-5 . TRBV28 TRBD1 TGTGCCAGCAGTTCGCTCCGGGACAGGGCGGGCAGCAATCAGCCCCAGCATTTT CASSSLRDRAGSNQPQHF
TRBJ1-2 . TRBV4-1 . TGCGCCAGCAGCCAAGATAGAGTTAGTGAGGGGAAGAACACCTTC CASSQDRVSEGKNTF
TRBJ2-5 . TRBV19 . TGTGCCAGTAGTACCTCGGGGGACGGGAGTCAGAAGACCCAGTACTTC CASSTSGDGSQKTQYF
TRBJ2-7 . TRBV11-1 . TGTGCCAGCAACCCCGGGGCAGGGATCGGCAACTACGAGCAGTACTTC CASNPGAGIGNYEQYF
TRBJ2-7 . TRBV19 TRBD1 TGTGCCAGTAAGGACAGGGCCTACTCCTACGAGCAGTACTTC CASKDRAYSYEQYF
TRBJ1-2 once TRBV19 . TGTGCCACTAGTAGCCCGGGAGGATCCGGCTACACCTTC CATSSPGGSGYTF
TRBJ2-1 once TRBV5-4 TRBD2 TGTGCCAGCAGCTTGTCTAGCGGGAGAAGAATCGATGAGCAGTTCTTC CASSLSSGRRIDEQFF
TRBJ1-2 . TRBV6-5 . TGTGCCAGCAGTCCTGGTGGGTTCCTCGGCTATGGCTACACCTTC CASSPGGFLGYGYTF
TRBJ2-2 . TRBV5-1 TRBD2 TGCGCCAGCGCCGAAGGAGCGGGAGGGCCGAGTGTGCTCGGGGAGCTGTTTTTT CASAEGAGGPSVLGELFF
TRBJ1-5 . TRBV24-1 TRBD1 TGTGCCACCAGTGATTCCAGGGGGACACGCCAGCCCCAGCATTTT CATSDSRGTRQPQHF
TRBJ2-3 . TRBV5-4 TRBD2 TGTGCCAGCAGCTTGCTTGGGGGAGGGCTCGGAGATACGCAGTATTTT CASSLLGGGLGDTQYF
TRBJ1-2 . TRBV5-1 . TGCGCCAGCAGGATTGGGTCTCGGGTAGATGGCTACACCTTC CASRIGSRVDGYTF
TRBJ2-7 . TRBV5-1 . TGCGCCAGCAGCTCGGGACAAACCTACGAGCAGTACTTC CASSSGQTYEQYF
TRBJ1-5 once TRBV20-1 TRBD1 TGCAGTGCTAGTCAGGGACAGATACCAAATCAGCCCCAGCATTTT CSASQGQIPNQPQHF
TRBJ1-2 . TRBV18 TRBD1 TGTGCCAGCTCACCACTACAGGGGGCTAACTATGGCTACACCTTC CASSPLQGANYGYTF
TRBJ1-1 . TRBV5-4 TRBD1 TGTGCCAGCAGCCCCCGTCCCGGGACAGGGGGTATGAACACTGAAGCTTTCTTT CASSPRPGTGGMNTEAFF
TRBJ2-5 . TRBV28 TRBD2 TGTGCCAGCAGGCTAGCGGCCGTCGGGGAGACCCAGTACTTC CASRLAAVGETQYF
TRBJ1-6 . TRBV19 TRBD1 TGTGCCAGTAGCCCGGGACAGCATAATTCACCCCTCCACTTT CASSPGQHNSPLHF
TRBJ1-2 . TRBV5-1 . TGCGCCAGCAGCTTGTCTCAAGGGGTAGCTAACTATGGCTACACCTTC CASSLSQGVANYGYTF
TRBJ2-7 . TRBV5-1 . TGCGCCAGCAGCTTTGAAGCACGGCTAACCTACGAGCAGTACTTC CASSFEARLTYEQYF
TRBJ1-5 . TRBV6-5 . TGTGCCAGCAGTTACTCAGGCAGAGGCAATCAGCCCCAGCATTTT CASSYSGRGNQPQHF
TRBJ2-3 . TRBV4-1 TRBD2 TGCGCCAGCAGCCAACGGGTGGGGCTAGCGGTCACAGATACGCAGTATTTT CASSQRVGLAVTDTQYF
TRBJ2-3 once TRBV28 TRBD1 TGTGCCGGTAGGACAGGCAACACAGATACGCAGTATTTT CAGRTGNTDTQYF
TRBJ2-1 . TRBV3-1/TRBV3-2 . TGTGCCAGCAGCCAAAGGTCCTCCTACAATGAGCAGTTCTTC CASSQRSSYNEQFF
TRBJ1-1 . TRBV25-1 . TGTGCCAGCAGTGATTGGGGGGCCGCTTTCTTT CASSDWGAAFF
TRBJ2-1 . TRBV5-1 TRBD2 TGCGCCAGCAGCTTGGGAGGCGGGAGGGCACCGTTCTTC CASSLGGGRAPFF
TRBJ2-5 once TRBV27 TRBD1 TGTGCCAGCAGTTTATCCCCCTTTGTCGGGACAGCAATAGAGACCCAGTACTTC CASSLSPFVGTAIETQYF
TRBJ2-5 . TRBV5-1 . TGCGCCAGCAGCTTGTGGCCCGGTCCGGGAGAGACCCAGTACTTC CASSLWPGPGETQYF